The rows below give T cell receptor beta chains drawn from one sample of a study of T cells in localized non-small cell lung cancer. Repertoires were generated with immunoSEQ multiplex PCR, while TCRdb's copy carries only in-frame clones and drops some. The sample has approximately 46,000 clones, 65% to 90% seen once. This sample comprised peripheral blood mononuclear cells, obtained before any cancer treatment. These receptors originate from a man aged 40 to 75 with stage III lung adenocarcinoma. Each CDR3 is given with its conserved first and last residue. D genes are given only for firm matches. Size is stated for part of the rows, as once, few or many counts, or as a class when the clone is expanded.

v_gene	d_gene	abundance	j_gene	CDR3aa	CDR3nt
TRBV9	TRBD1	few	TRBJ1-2	CASSATGYGYTF	TGTGCCAGCAGCGCGACAGGGTATGGCTACACCTTC
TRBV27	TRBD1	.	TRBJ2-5	CASSSIQGAGETQYF	TGTGCCAGCAGTTCCATACAGGGGGCGGGGGAGACCCAGTACTTC
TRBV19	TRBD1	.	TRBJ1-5	CASSLTGGNQPQHF	TGTGCCAGTAGCCTTACAGGGGGCAATCAGCCCCAGCATTTT
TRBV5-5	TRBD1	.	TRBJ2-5	CASSLDRARETQYF	TGTGCCAGCAGCCTGGACAGGGCCAGAGAGACCCAGTACTTC
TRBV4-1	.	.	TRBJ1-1	CASSQPPGRTNTEAFF	TGCGCCAGCAGCCAACCCCCGGGCAGAACAAACACTGAAGCTTTCTTT
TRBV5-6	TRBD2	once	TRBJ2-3	CASSLGGGGGQKYF	TGTGCCAGCAGCTTGGGGGGCGGGGGGGGCCAGAAGTATTTT
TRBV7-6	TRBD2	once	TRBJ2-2	CASSQGLAGVGELFF	TGTGCCAGCAGCCAGGGACTAGCGGGGGTCGGGGAGCTGTTTTTT
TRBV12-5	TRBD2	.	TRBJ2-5	CASGLLTSGGEETQYF	TGTGCTAGTGGTCTGCTGACTAGCGGGGGGGAAGAGACCCAGTACTTC
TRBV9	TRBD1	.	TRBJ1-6	CASSAHRQGPNSPLHF	TGTGCCAGCAGCGCCCACCGACAGGGCCCCAATTCACCCCTCCACTTT
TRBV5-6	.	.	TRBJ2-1	CASSLPMGEQFF	TGTGCCAGCAGCTTACCCATGGGGGAGCAGTTCTTC
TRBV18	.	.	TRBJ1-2	CASSPEQEDLIYGYTF	TGTGCCAGCTCACCGGAACAGGAGGATCTTATCTATGGCTACACCTTC
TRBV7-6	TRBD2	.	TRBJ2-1	CASRPTSGAPYNEQFF	TGTGCCAGCAGACCGACTAGCGGGGCCCCCTACAATGAGCAGTTCTTC
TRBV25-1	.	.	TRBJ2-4	CASSDTGPIAKNIQYF	TGTGCCAGCAGTGACACCGGGCCTATAGCCAAAAACATTCAGTACTTC
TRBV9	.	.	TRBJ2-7	CASSVGRPPYEQYF	TGTGCCAGCAGCGTAGGCAGGCCGCCCTACGAGCAGTACTTC
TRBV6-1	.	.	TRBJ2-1	CASSENRLNEQFF	TGTGCCAGCAGTGAGAACAGACTTAATGAGCAGTTCTTC
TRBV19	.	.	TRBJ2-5	CASSGHGASEETQYF	TGTGCCAGTAGTGGCCACGGGGCTAGCGAAGAGACCCAGTACTTC
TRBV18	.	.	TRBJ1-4	CASSPSRATNEKLFF	TGTGCCAGCTCACCCTCCAGGGCAACTAATGAAAAACTGTTTTTT
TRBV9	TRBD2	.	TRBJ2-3	CASSVSLAGSLHTDTQYF	TGTGCCAGCAGCGTCTCACTAGCGGGGTCCCTACACACAGATACGCAGTATTTT
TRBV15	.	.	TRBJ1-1	CATSRQGGSTEAFF	TGTGCCACCAGCAGACAGGGAGGTAGCACTGAAGCTTTCTTT
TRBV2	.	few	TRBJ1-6	CASSPTIFQGGSRSPLHF	TGTGCCAGCAGCCCCACTATCTTTCAAGGGGGAAGTCGCTCACCCCTCCACTTT
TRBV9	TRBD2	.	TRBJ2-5	CASSSDSGGAGETQYF	TGTGCCAGCAGCTCGGATAGCGGGGGGGCTGGGGAGACCCAGTACTTC
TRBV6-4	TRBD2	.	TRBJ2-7	CASSEASGGNYEQYF	TGTGCCAGCAGTGAAGCTAGCGGGGGGAACTACGAGCAGTACTTC
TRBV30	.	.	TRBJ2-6	CAWGRTAGANVLTF	TGTGCCTGGGGGAGGACAGCTGGGGCCAACGTCCTGACTTTC
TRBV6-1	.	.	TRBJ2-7	CASSPLGGWGYEQYF	TGTGCCAGCAGCCCACTGGGGGGCTGGGGCTACGAGCAGTACTTC
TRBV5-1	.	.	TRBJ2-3	CASSLPGPDTQYF	TGCGCCAGCAGCTTACCAGGGCCAGATACGCAGTATTTT
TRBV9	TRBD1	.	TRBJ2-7	CASSDRDSYEQYF	TGTGCCAGCAGCGATCGGGACAGCTACGAGCAGTACTTC
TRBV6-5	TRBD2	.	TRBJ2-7	CASRKLAGERLQYF	TGTGCCAGCAGAAAACTAGCGGGGGAGCGTCTGCAGTACTTC
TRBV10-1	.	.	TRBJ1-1	CASSESRGSNTEAFF	TGCGCCAGCAGTGAGTCCCGGGGTTCCAACACTGAAGCTTTCTTT
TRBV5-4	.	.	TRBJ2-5	CASSPSGGLQTQYF	TGTGCCAGCAGCCCCTCGGGGGGCCTGCAGACCCAGTACTTC
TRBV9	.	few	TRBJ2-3	CASSVADTQYF	TGTGCCAGCAGCGTAGCGGATACGCAGTATTTT
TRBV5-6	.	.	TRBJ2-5	CASTAGQETQYF	TGTGCCAGCACGGCCGGCCAAGAGACCCAGTACTTC
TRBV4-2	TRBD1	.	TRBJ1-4	CASSQLLGTGDRTNEKLFF	TGTGCCAGCAGCCAGTTACTTGGGACAGGTGATCGGACTAATGAAAAACTGTTTTTT
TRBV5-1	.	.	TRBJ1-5	CASSPDPAQPQHF	TGCGCCAGCAGTCCCGACCCGGCTCAGCCCCAGCATTTT
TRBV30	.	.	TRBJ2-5	CAWSVQGPGRKTQYF	TGTGCCTGGAGTGTACAGGGTCCGGGCCGCAAGACCCAGTACTTC
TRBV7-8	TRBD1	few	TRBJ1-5	CASSLAPWTGRNNQPQHF	TGTGCCAGCAGCTTAGCACCATGGACAGGGCGGAACAATCAGCCCCAGCATTTT
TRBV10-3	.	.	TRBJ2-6	CAIKGSGANVLTF	TGTGCCATCAAGGGGTCTGGGGCCAACGTCCTGACTTTC
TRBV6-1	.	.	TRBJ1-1	CASNPLMNTEAFF	TGTGCCAGCAACCCACTGATGAACACTGAAGCTTTCTTT
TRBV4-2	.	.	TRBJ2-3	CASSSQGGEVGTQYF	TGTGCCAGCAGCTCGCAAGGGGGAGAAGTGGGTACGCAGTATTTT
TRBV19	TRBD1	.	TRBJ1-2	CASIGSGGRSYGYTF	TGTGCCAGTATCGGATCAGGGGGGCGCAGCTATGGCTACACCTTC
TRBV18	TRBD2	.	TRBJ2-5	CASRTSGQETQYF	TGTGCCAGCCGGACTAGCGGCCAAGAGACCCAGTACTTC
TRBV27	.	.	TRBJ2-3	CASSLLSTDTQYF	TGTGCCAGCAGTTTACTTAGCACAGATACGCAGTATTTT
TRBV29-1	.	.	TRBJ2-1	CSGGEQIYNEQFF	TGCAGCGGAGGGGAACAGATTTACAATGAGCAGTTCTTC
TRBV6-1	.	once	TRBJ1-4	CASGPEGKKLFF	TGTGCCAGCGGTCCCGAGGGTAAAAAACTGTTTTTT